This T cell receptor (beta chain) is from a study of immune cell composition in non-small cell lung cancer. Study results and caveats: Tumour TCR-beta clonality showed no significant link to smoking pack-years. Adenocarcinomas with higher top tumour-associated clone frequency had more reactive TILs. Clones >0.5% enriched in tumour were rarer in adenocarcinoma (about 35%) than squamous (roughly 75%).

CDR3 length: 13 residues. V lost 4 bases, J lost 3 bases, and 10 bases lay in between. The germline V gene encodes CDR1 MNHEY and CDR2 SVGAGI. Normal lung was taken at the farthest possible site, at least 3 cm from tumour. DNA was extracted from unsorted cell suspensions stored frozen. Notes on this clone: The antigen is undetermined.

Measured with immunoSEQ multiplex PCR; TCRdb has only the in-frame clones, and not every one. Among 7,500 to 10,000 clones listed, approximately 77% were seen once. Sequenced sample: non-adjacent lung tissue. The V gene is TRBV6-5, the J gene TRBJ2-7, with no clear D. This sequence was found in a human donor with non-small cell lung cancer. CDR3 coding DNA: TGTGCCAGCAGTTGGAATAGCAACTACGAGCAGTACTTC. Encoded protein: CASSWNSNYEQYF.